The 28 T cell receptor beta chains presented below share a single source sample, sequenced in a study of cytomegalovirus exposure and HLA in healthy donors (dated by TCRdb to about 2017). To prepare the library, the immunoSEQ multiplex PCR assay was applied. For the multiplex PCR, a mixture combining 60 forward primers for TCR Vbeta segments and 13 reverse primers for TCR Jbeta segments was used. TCRdb limited this immuneACCESS table to in-frame rearrangements with V and J called. A share of clones is missing; checked studies link under half to unresolved V genes, and the rest is unexplained. This sample lists a few hundred thousand clones; 65% to 80% were detected once. The ten largest clones add up to roughly a sixth of the sample. The specimen was PBMCs. The origin of the receptors is a middle-aged man in good health and CMV-seronegative.

This chain joins TRBV5-1 and TRBJ2-5; no definite D call. V lost 1 base, J lost 5 bases, and 18 bases lay in between. The CDR3 is 16 amino acids. Germline V lookup: CDR1 SGHRS, CDR2 YFSETQ. The CDR3 sequence: CASSLLEKSVGETQYF. The CDR3 region has the DNA TGCGCCAGCAGCTTGTTGGAGAAGTCGGTTGGGGAGACCCAGTACTTC.

The chain has TRBV29-1 and TRBJ2-3; 7 positions match TRBD2. Per the germline V gene, CDR1 is SQVTM and CDR2 is ANQGSEA. The V segment lost 4 bases and the J segment 3 bases; nucleotides outside the gene matches: 4. The CDR3 totals 13 residues. CDR3 amino acids: CSVGVGGTDTQYF. The CDR3 DNA reads as TGCAGCGTTGGGGTGGGGGGGACAGATACGCAGTATTTT.

This chain joins TRBV2 and TRBJ1-6; D is perhaps TRBD1 (6 bases). Germline V gives CDR1 SNHLY, CDR2 FYNNEI. The ends were cut back, 4 bases at V and 4 bases at J, with 11 bases in the middle. The CDR3 runs to 15 residues. CDR3 bases: TGTGCCAGCAGTGCTGCGGGGGCTTATAATTCACCCCTCCACTTT. Residues: CASSAAGAYNSPLHF.

There are a few counts of this clone. V and J are TRBV4-3 and TRBJ2-3; 15 bases match TRBD2. The V gene end was trimmed by 5 bases and the J gene end by 3 bases; junction bases not matched to a gene: 6. Germline V gene sequence: CDR1 LGHNA, CDR2 YSLEER. The CDR3 extends over 17 amino acids. CDR3 nucleotides: TGCGCCAGCAGCTCCCGGACTAGCGGGGGGGGGACAGATACGCAGTATTTT. Its translation: CASSSRTSGGGTDTQYF.

A single count supports this clone. The J gene is TRBJ2-5, the V gene TRBV28; 8 positions match TRBD1. CDR1 and CDR2 from the germline V gene are MDHEN and SYDVKM. This CDR3 has 14 amino acids. The ends lost 6 bases at V and 1 base at J; junction bases unmatched: 4. The chain's CDR3 is CASSLDRAQETQYF. The CDR3 region has the DNA TGTGCCAGCAGCTTGGACAGGGCCCAAGAGACCCAGTACTTC.

This sequence joins TRBV7-9 and TRBJ1-6, with a tentative D call TRBD1 (5 bases). V lost 2 bases and J lost 9, with 11 bases in between. The CDR3 totals 14 residues. Germline-derived CDR1 and CDR2 are SEHNR and FQNEAQ (reference sequence). CDR3 amino acids: CASSLRQGGSPLHF. CDR3 bases: TGTGCCAGCAGCTTAAGGCAGGGCGGTTCACCCCTCCACTTT.

The count of this clone is one. The chain is built from TRBV19 and TRBJ2-3, with D possibly matching TRBD2 (6 bases). The CDR3 loop spans 14 amino acids. The V and J ends lost 3 bases and 2 bases respectively, with 9 bases between them. The germline V gene encodes CDR1 LNHDA and CDR2 SQIVND (reference sequence). CDR3 coding DNA: TGTGCCAGTAGTATTGGACTAAACACAGATACGCAGTATTTT. Translation: CASSIGLNTDTQYF.

The sample holds a few counts of this clone. The V gene is TRBV5-8, the J gene TRBJ2-7; the match to TRBD1 covers 8 bases. Germline V CDR1 and CDR2: SGHTS, YDEGEE. This CDR3 has 16 residues. After removal of 0 bases from V and 0 bases from J, the junction contained 5 bases not matched to a gene. The CDR3 sequence: CASSLANRGTSYEQYF. CDR3 nucleotides: TGTGCCAGCAGCTTGGCGAACAGGGGGACCTCCTACGAGCAGTACTTC.

This chain connects TRBV15 to TRBJ2-7, with TRBD1 identical over 8 bases. The CDR3 runs 14 residues. V gave up 4 bases and J gave up 5 bases; unmatched junction bases: 7. Germline V lookup: CDR1 LNHNV, CDR2 YYDKDF (reference sequence). CDR3 sequence (DNA): TGTGCCACCAGCATGGGGACAGGTGTCCACGAGCAGTACTTC. Translated, it gives CATSMGTGVHEQYF.

This rearrangement joins TRBV28 to TRBJ2-7, with 16 nucleotides matching TRBD2. The germline CDR1 and CDR2 sequences are MDHEN and SYDVKM. This CDR3 region has 17 residues. Germline trimming cut 5 bases from V and 7 bases from J; bases unmatched to any gene: 11. The CDR3 coding sequence is TGTGCCAGCAGTGACTCCGGGACTAGCGGGAGGGCCGGGGAGCAGTACTTC. This codes for CASSDSGTSGRAGEQYF.

The chain couples TRBV11-3 to TRBJ2-2; 8 bases are shared with TRBD1. The CDR3 runs to 15 residues. Unmatched junction bases numbered 4, after V lost 1 base and J lost 6 bases. In germline, CDR1 is SGHNT, CDR2 YENEEA. The DNA of the CDR3 is TGTGCCAGCAGCTTAGGGACAGGGTCCGCCGGGGAGCTGTTTTTT. This codes for CASSLGTGSAGELFF.

The chain couples TRBV18 to TRBJ1-5, with D uncertain. This CDR3 region has 12 residues. V was clipped by 2 bases and J by 7 bases, with 6 bases between them. Germline V gene sequence: CDR1 KGHSH, CDR2 LQKENI. CDR3 DNA sequence: TGTGCCAGCTCACCAGGCCGCCAGCCCCAGCATTTT. Protein: CASSPGRQPQHF.

V gene TRBV4-2 combines with J gene TRBJ1-5, with TRBD1 matching 8 bases. V trimming: 4 bases; J trimming: 5 bases; junction bases outside the gene matches: 7. The CDR3 is made up of 15 amino acids. Germline CDR1 LGHNA, CDR2 YNFKEQ. The chain's CDR3 is CASSPAGGLYQPQHF. As DNA, the CDR3 is TGTGCCAGCAGCCCGGCAGGGGGCCTATATCAGCCCCAGCATTTT.

V and J are TRBV28 and TRBJ2-5; 7 bases match TRBD2. J was trimmed by 5 bases and V by 3 bases; bases with no gene match: 3. The CDR3 has 13 residues. CDR1 MDHEN and CDR2 SYDVKM come from the germline V gene. CDR3 amino acids: CASSLGRGETQYF. CDR3 sequence (DNA): TGTGCCAGCAGTTTGGGGCGGGGGGAGACCCAGTACTTC. Variable domain in full (rest from reference TRBV28 and TRBJ2-5): DVKVTQSSRYLVKRTGEKVFLECVQDMDHENMFWYRQDPGLGLRLIYFSYDVKMKEKGDIPEGYSVSREKKERFSLILESASTNQTSMYLCASSLGRGETQYFGPGTRLLVL.

The chain has TRBV5-1 and TRBJ2-1; 8 bases fit TRBD1. The CDR3 covers 16 residues. V was pared by 6 bases and J by 0 bases, with 8 bases of the junction left unmatched. From germline, CDR1 is SGHRS and CDR2 YFSETQ. In nucleotides, the CDR3 is TGCGCCAGCATCCAGCGACAGGGGAGCTCCTACAATGAGCAGTTCTTC. Its translation: CASIQRQGSSYNEQFF.

The V gene is TRBV7-9, the J gene TRBJ2-7, with 9 bases fitting TRBD2. V was pared by 5 bases and J by 3 bases, with 8 bases of the junction left unmatched. The CDR3 consists of 15 residues. Germline V gene lookup returns CDR1 SEHNR and CDR2 FQNEAQ (reference sequence). The CDR3 spells CASSHRASGIYEQYF. CDR3 in DNA: TGTGCCAGCAGCCACCGGGCTAGCGGGATCTACGAGCAGTACTTC.

A few counts support this clone. Compared with germline, one end of the junction differs, possibly owing to a read error. V is TRBV6-5 and J is TRBJ1-5; D unclear. The CDR3 runs to 13 residues. Germline V gene sequence: CDR1 MNHEY, CDR2 SVGAGI. CDR3 sequence reads: CASRSSSNQLQHF. The CDR3 coding sequence is TGTGCCAGCAGGTCCTCTAGCAATCAGCTCCAGCATTTT.

This chain uses TRBV7-2 with TRBJ2-3, with TRBD2 identical over 7 bases. V lost 4 bases to trimming and J lost 2 bases; unmatched junction nucleotides: 3. This CDR3 contains 14 residues. CDR1 is SGHTA and CDR2 is FQGNSA in the germline V gene. The CDR3 nucleotides read TGTGCCAGCAGCTCCGGGACTACCACAGATACGCAGTATTTT. Translating gives CASSSGTTTDTQYF.

The chain is built from TRBV25-1 and TRBJ1-1, with 8 bases lining up with TRBD1. Per the germline V gene, CDR1 is MGHDK and CDR2 is SYGVNS. The CDR3 runs to 13 residues. The J segment lost 0 bases and the V segment lost 8 bases, leaving 2 bases of the junction unmatched. The CDR3 DNA reads TGTGCCAGCGGGGGACAGGTGAACACTGAAGCTTTCTTT. Translated: CASGGQVNTEAFF.

The chain employs TRBV19 and TRBJ2-5, with a possible D match to TRBD2 (6 bases). This CDR3 contains 12 residues. Trimming removed 6 bases from V and 5 bases from J, with 10 bases in between. Germline loops: CDR1 LNHDA, CDR2 SQIVND (reference sequence). The CDR3 loop reads CASRSGRETQYF. The CDR3 nucleotides read TGTGCCAGTAGAAGTGGGAGGGAGACCCAGTACTTC.

The V call is TRBV15, the J call TRBJ2-6; the D gene is possibly TRBD2 (6 bases). V lost 0 bases and J lost 2, with 11 bases in between. CDR3 length: 17 residues. CDR1 and CDR2 (germline): LNHNV, YYDKDF (reference sequence). The chain's CDR3 is CATSRDRTGAGANVLTF. CDR3 DNA: TGTGCCACCAGCAGAGATCGGACGGGAGCTGGGGCCAACGTCCTGACTTTC.

V and J are TRBV7-2 and TRBJ2-5, with TRBD2 matching over 7 bases. Near its end, the DNA agrees better with TRBJ2-7, so the J call may be wrong. Germline-derived CDR1 and CDR2 are SGHTA and FQGNSA. CDR3 length equals 14 residues. The CDR3 protein is CASSPSGISYEQYF. The CDR3, as DNA: TGTGCCAGCAGTCCAAGCGGGATCTCCTACGAGCAGTACTTC.

This chain joins TRBV6-1 and TRBJ2-6, with TRBD2 identical over 7 bases. The CDR3 length is 16 residues. Germline CDR1 reads MNHNS; CDR2 reads SASEGT. Trimming removed 3 bases from V and 0 bases from J; junction bases left unmatched: 2. CDR3 residues: CASSDGGSSGANVLTF. In DNA, the CDR3 is TGTGCCAGCAGTGACGGCGGGAGCTCTGGGGCCAACGTCCTGACTTTC.

V gene TRBV18 combines with J gene TRBJ1-2, with a weak D call TRBD1 (5 bases). Germline V gene data show CDR1 as KGHSH and CDR2 as LQKENI. V lost 1 base and J 6 bases, leaving 12 bases between the germline ends. This CDR3 region has 14 residues. The CDR3 bases are TGTGCCAGCTCACCACTTAGGGGAGGGGATGGCTACACCTTC. As protein: CASSPLRGGDGYTF.

The chain couples TRBV28 to TRBJ2-2; TRBD2 agrees at 14 bases. V shed 7 bases, J shed 5 bases, and the junction held 9 bases outside the gene matches. Germline CDR1 reads MDHEN; CDR2 reads SYDVKM. The CDR3 loop spans 17 amino acids. Here the CDR3 reads CASITPTSGRGTGELFF. DNA for the CDR3: TGTGCCAGCATCACCCCGACTAGCGGGAGGGGGACCGGGGAGCTGTTTTTT.

The V gene is TRBV7-9, the J gene TRBJ2-7; 12 nucleotides line up with TRBD1. The CDR3 loop spans 14 amino acids. V was pared by 4 bases and J by 7 bases, with 5 bases of the junction left unmatched. Per germline, CDR1 SEHNR and CDR2 FQNEAQ (reference sequence). CDR3 bases: TGTGCCAGCAGCTCGGGACAGGGGGCCAGGGAGCAGTACTTC. The encoded protein is CASSSGQGAREQYF.

The chain carries TRBV4-1 and TRBJ2-4, with 7 nucleotides matching TRBD2. Trimming removed 0 bases from V and 0 bases from J; junction bases left unmatched: 8. There are 18 residues in the CDR3. Germline V gene sequence: CDR1 MGHRA, CDR2 YSYEKL. DNA for the CDR3: TGCGCCAGCAGCCAAGAAGGAGCGGGGATTCTAGCCAAAAACATTCAGTACTTC. Translating gives CASSQEGAGILAKNIQYF.

This clone has just a few counts. The chain links TRBV19 to TRBJ2-7; D unresolved. The V end was cut by 3 bases, the J end by 0 bases, with 9 bases between. The CDR3 runs to 14 residues. From germline, CDR1 is LNHDA and CDR2 SQIVND (reference sequence). CDR3 sequence reads: CASSMAVLSYEQYF. The DNA for the CDR3 is TGTGCCAGTAGTATGGCGGTCCTCTCCTACGAGCAGTACTTC.